This T cell receptor beta chain was identified during a study of T cell changes during pregnancy in multiple sclerosis. Profiling relied on immunoSEQ multiplex PCR, and the TCRdb table lists in-frame clones only, not all of them. The repertoire holds 35,000 to 45,000 clones, with about 92% as singletons. V shed 1 base and J shed 4 bases, with 10 bases lying between them. This CDR3 contains 14 residues. Germline values: CDR1 MGHRA, CDR2 YSYEKL. The chain uses TRBV4-1 and TRBJ2-5; D possibly corresponds to TRBD2 (5 bases). Sequencing used CD8+ T cells from peripheral blood mononuclear cells, obtained in the first trimester of pregnancy. This sequence originates from a female donor with multiple sclerosis, enrolled in a pregnancy study. CDR3 nucleotide sequence: TGCGCCAGCAGCCAAGGACCCGGAGGAGAGACCCAGTACTTC. Encoded protein: CASSQGPGGETQYF.